The present entry profiles one TCR beta chain with its context. Its matching antigen is unknown. PCR employed 60 Vbeta and 13 Jbeta primers. TCRdb's copy holds only in-frame clones and misses some; the assay was immunoSEQ multiplex PCR. The sample has more than 60,000 clones, around 84% seen once. This CDR3 spans 14 amino acids. V shed 1 base and J shed 6 bases, with 11 bases lying between them. Germline V lookup: CDR1 SSHAT, CDR2 FNYEAQ (reference sequence). The source of the sample is a study of cytomegalovirus exposure and HLA in healthy donors. Study overall: Among 150 million to 200 million T cells, an earlier analysis found about 100 million unique TCR beta sequences.

Study-level findings and limits: Per published reports, the classifier diagnosed cytomegalovirus status with high specificity and sensitivity. Equally common other TCR beta chains were less clonally expanded than HLA-associated ones, a later analysis found.

The material sequenced was PBMCs. The rearrangement joins TRBV7-7 to TRBJ2-3; perhaps TRBD1 as D (6 bases). This clonotype was sampled from a middle-aged woman in good health and CMV-seropositive. For the CDR3, the DNA is TGTGCCAGCAGCTTAGGGCAGGGGCGGGATACGCAGTATTTT. As protein: CASSLGQGRDTQYF.